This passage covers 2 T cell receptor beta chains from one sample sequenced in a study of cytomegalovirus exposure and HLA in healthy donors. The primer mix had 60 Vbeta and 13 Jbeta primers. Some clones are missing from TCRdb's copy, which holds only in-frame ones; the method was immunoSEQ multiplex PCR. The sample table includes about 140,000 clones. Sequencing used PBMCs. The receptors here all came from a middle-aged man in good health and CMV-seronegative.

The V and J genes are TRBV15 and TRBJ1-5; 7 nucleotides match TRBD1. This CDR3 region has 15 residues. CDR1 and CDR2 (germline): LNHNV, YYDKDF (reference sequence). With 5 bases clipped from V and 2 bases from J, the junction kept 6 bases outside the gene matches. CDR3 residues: CATSETGRGNQPQHF. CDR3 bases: TGTGCCACCAGCGAGACAGGGCGAGGCAATCAGCCCCAGCATTTT.

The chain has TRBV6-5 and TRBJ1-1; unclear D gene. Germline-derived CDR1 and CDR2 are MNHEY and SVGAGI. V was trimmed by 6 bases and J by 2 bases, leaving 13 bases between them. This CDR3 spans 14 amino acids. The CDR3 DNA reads TGTGCCAGCAGACCCCACGGAGAAAACACTGAAGCTTTCTTT. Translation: CASRPHGENTEAFF.